This TCR beta chain was identified in a study of T cell changes during pregnancy in multiple sclerosis. Data came from immunoSEQ multiplex PCR; TCRdb stores just in-frame clones and leaves some out. Of 91,000 or so clones detected, over 85% appear once; the ten largest clones hold 0.99%. CDR3 length equals 15 residues. Losses at the gene ends were 8 bases for V and 1 base for J; bases not matched to a gene: 6. In germline, CDR1 is SGHTA, CDR2 FQGNSA. This clonotype originated in a female donor with multiple sclerosis, enrolled in a pregnancy study. The sample here was peripheral blood, taken after pregnancy. The V call is TRBV7-2, the J call TRBJ2-2, with 8 positions matching TRBD2. This CDR3 reads CASSAGGLNTGELFF. CDR3 DNA: TGTGCCAGCTCTGCGGGAGGCTTGAACACCGGGGAGCTGTTTTTT.